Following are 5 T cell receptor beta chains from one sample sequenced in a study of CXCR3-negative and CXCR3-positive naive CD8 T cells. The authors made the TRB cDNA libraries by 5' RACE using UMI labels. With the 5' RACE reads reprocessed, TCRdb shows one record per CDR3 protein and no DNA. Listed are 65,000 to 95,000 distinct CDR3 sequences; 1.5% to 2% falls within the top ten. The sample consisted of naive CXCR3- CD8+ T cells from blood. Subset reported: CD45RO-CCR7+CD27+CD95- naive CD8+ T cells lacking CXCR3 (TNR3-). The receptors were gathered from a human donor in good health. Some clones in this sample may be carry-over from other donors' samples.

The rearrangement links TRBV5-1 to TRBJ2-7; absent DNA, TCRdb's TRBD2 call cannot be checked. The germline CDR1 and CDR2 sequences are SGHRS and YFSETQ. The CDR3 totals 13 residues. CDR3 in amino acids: CASSGGILYEQYF.

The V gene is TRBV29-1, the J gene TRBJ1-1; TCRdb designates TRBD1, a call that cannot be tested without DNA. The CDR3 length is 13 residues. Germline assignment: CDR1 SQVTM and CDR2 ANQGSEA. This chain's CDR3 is CSIETGGVPEAFF.

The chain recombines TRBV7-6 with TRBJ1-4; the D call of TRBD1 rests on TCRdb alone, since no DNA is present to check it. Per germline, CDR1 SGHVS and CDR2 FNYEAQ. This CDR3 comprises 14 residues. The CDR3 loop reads CASSLGPGAEKLFF.

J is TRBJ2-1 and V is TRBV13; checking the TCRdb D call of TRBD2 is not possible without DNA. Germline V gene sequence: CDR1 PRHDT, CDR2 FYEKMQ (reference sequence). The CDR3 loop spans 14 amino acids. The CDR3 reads CASSLGGGENEQFF.

The CDR3 protein is CASSPRTSDYNEQFF. The V call is TRBV18, the J call TRBJ2-1; TCRdb designates TRBD2, a call that cannot be tested without DNA. This CDR3 is 15 amino acids long. The V gene's germline CDR1 is KGHSH and CDR2 LQKENI.